Described below is a single T cell receptor beta chain sequence and its context. The method was immunoSEQ multiplex PCR; TCRdb's version includes in-frame clones alone and lacks a portion of them. The repertoire has 200,000 to 250,000 clones, 82% of them found once; the top ten carry 8% to 10%. This sample stems from a study of blood T cell repertoires in COVID-19. Study at large: There were acute and convalescent COVID-19 samples, and they came from the United States, Italy and Spain. PBMCs, B-cell-depleted T cells, or T cells provided the cDNA or gDNA that made up the material.

Trimming shortened V by 3 bases and J by 1 base, and 8 bases separated the two germline ends. Germline V gene data show CDR1 as LNHDA and CDR2 as SQIVND (reference sequence). This CDR3 spans 14 amino acids. The source of this sequence is a woman at least 80 years old with COVID-19, enrolled during active disease. The V call is TRBV19, the J call TRBJ2-3; D might be TRBD1 (6 bases). Sequencing used peripheral blood. CDR3 residues: CASSMDRRTDTQYF. The DNA of the CDR3 is TGTGCCAGTAGTATGGACAGACGCACAGATACGCAGTATTTT.